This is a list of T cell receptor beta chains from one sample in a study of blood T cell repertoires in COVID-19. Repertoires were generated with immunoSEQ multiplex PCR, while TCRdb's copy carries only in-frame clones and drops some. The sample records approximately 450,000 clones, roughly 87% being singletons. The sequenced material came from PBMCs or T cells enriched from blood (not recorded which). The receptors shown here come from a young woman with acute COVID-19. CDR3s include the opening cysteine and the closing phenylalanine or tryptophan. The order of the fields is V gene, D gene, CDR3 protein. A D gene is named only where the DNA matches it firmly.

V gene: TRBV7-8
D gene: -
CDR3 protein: CASRGRTDFMNTEAFF

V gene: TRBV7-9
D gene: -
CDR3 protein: CASSLGDISEAFF

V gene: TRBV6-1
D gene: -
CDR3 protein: CASRTGNTEAFF

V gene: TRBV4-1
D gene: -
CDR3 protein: CASSPLQSNQPQHF

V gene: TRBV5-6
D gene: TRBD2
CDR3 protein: CASSLAVAGIEQFF

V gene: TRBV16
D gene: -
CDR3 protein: CASSQEAKNQPQHF

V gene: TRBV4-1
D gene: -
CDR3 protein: CASSQGGLGTGNTEAFF

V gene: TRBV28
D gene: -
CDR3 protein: CASSFVGLTDLGGELFF

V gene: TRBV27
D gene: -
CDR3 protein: CASSTTVYMNTEAFF

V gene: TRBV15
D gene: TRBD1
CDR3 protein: CATSTKTGGRYNSPLHF

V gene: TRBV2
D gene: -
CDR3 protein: CASSEDGNSAFF

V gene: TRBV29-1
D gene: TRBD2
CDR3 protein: CSVPRKASGRGSYNEQFF

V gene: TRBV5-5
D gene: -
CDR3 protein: CASSSPPGAREKLFF

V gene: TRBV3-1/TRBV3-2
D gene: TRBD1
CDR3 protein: CASSHRDRGEKLFF

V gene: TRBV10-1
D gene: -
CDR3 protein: CASSESSGGSTEAFF

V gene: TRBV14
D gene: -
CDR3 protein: CASSQRGGSTDTQYF

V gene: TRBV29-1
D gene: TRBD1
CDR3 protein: CSVRTGGGEKLFF

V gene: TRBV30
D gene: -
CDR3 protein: CAWSVAGETQYF

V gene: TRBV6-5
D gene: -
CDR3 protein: CASSYSINRGQPQHF

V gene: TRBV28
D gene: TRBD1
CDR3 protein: CASSSPGQGKYGYTF

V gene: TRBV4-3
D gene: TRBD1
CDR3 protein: CASSQDPGTGNYGYTF

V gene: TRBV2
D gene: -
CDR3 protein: CASMLASGNQPQHF

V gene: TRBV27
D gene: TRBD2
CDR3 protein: CASSLSSSGTFSYEQYF

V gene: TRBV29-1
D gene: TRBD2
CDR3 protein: CSVEDSGRVTQYF

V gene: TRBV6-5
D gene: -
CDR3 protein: CASGSTDLETQYF

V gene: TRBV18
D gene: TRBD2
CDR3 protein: CASSPLGLAGESTDTQYF

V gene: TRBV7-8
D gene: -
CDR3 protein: CASRLSQLDTQYF

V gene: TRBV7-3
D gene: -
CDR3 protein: CASSLSEIDTQYF

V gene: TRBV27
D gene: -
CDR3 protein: CASSSSRGVVNYGYTF

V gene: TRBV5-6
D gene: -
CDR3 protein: CASSFTGSYEQYF

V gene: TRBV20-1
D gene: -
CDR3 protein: CSGTPGYEQYF

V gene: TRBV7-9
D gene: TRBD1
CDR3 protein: CASSPLDRGEKLFF

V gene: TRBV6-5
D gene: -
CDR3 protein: CASEGANTIYF

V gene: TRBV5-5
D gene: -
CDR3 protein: CASSSRLHTEAFF

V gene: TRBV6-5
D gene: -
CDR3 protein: CASSPLTGPYEQYF

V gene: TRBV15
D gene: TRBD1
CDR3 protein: CATSRDMTGYSPLHF

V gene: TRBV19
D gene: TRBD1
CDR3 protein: CASSISTGGGYGYTF

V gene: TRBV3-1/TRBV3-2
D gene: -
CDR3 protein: CASSLRVQQETQYF

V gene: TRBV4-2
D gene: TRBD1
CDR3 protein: CASSQDRQGTYGYTF

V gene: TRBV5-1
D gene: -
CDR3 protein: CASSFGGNEQFF

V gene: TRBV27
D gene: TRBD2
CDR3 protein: CASSSPPSGGYKETQYF

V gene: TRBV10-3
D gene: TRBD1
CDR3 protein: CAISPTDRGQEKLFF

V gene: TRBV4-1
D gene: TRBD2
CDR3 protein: CASSRGPPSGSYNEQFF

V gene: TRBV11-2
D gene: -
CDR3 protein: CASNLVSGQGGGYTF

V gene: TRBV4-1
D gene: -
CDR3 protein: CASRAIAQKTQYF